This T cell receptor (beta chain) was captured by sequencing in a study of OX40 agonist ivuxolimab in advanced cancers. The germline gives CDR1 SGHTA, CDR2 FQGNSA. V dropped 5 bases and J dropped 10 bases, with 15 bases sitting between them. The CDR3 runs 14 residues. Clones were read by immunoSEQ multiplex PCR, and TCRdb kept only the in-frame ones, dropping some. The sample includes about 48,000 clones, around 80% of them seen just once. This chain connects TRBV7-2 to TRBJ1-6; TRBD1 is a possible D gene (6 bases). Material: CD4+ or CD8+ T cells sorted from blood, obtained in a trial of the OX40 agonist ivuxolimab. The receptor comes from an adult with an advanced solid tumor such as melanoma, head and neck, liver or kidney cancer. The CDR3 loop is CASSQRGGRSPLHF. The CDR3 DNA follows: TGTGCCAGCAGCCAACGTGGGGGCAGGTCACCCCTCCACTTT.